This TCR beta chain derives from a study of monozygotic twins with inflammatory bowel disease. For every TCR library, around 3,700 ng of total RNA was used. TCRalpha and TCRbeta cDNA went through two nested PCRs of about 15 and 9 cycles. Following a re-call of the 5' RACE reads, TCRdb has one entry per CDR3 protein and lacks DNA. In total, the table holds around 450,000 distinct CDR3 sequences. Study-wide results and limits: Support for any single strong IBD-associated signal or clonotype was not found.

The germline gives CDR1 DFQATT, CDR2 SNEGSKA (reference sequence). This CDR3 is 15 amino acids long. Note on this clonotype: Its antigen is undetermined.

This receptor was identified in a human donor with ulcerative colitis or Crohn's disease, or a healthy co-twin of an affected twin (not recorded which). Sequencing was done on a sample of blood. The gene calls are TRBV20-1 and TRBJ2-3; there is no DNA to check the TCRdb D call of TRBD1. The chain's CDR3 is CSASLGGVSTDTQYF.